This T cell receptor (beta chain) was documented in a study of blood T cell repertoires in COVID-19. Study background: Collection of acute and convalescent COVID-19 samples took place in the United States, Italy and Spain.

Measured with immunoSEQ multiplex PCR; TCRdb has only the in-frame clones, and not every one. The sample shows 300,000 to 400,000 clones, 80% to 90% of them seen only once. Worth noting for this clone: At one boundary the junction diverges from the germline segment, which might be a read error.

CDR1 is MNHNS and CDR2 is SASEGT in the germline V gene. This CDR3 is 15 amino acids long. Those who participated ranged in age from about 18 to 95 years and resided in about two dozen US areas. Cohorts were based on clinical histories the participants reported. This chain connects TRBV6-1 to TRBJ2-5; maybe TRBD1 (5 bases). The TCR originated in a man aged 25 to 45 who had recovered from COVID-19. Sequencing was carried out using PBMCs or T cells enriched from blood (not recorded which). This CDR3 is CASSEDSLGQETQYF. The DNA of the CDR3 is TGTGCCAGCAGCGAAGACAGTTTGGGTCAAGAGACCCAGTACTTC.